The clone carrying this T cell receptor beta chain was seen more than once but under ten times. Its antigen is not known. In germline, CDR1 is MNHEY, CDR2 SMNVEV (reference sequence). This CDR3 contains 15 residues. Trimming pared 0 bases from V and 0 bases from J, leaving 8 bases between. The data belong to a study of T cells in Graves' hyperthyroidism and ophthalmopathy. Study-wide results and limits: Ophthalmopathy and stable hyperthyroidism were told apart by a 13 V-J model. Most expanded thyroid clonotypes above 0.001 recurred in blood.

RNA transcripts gave rise to amplified TCR beta CDR3 regions. Initially, a first-round RT-PCR of the TCR CDR3 employed the HTBI primer set. In TCRdb, the multiplex PCR reads were re-called with MiXCR into one record per CDR3 protein. This table has under 650,000 distinct CDR3 sequences, 15% to 20% appearing once. Those patients with uncontrolled infection, other autoimmune disease, pregnancy or lactation were excluded. The TCR comes from a woman in her thirties with Graves' hyperthyroidism. Input material: blood. The V gene is TRBV27, the J gene TRBJ1-1, with D uncertain. As DNA, the CDR3 is TGTGCCAGCAGTTTATCTGACCCCATGAACACTGAAGCTTTCTTT. Protein product: CASSLSDPMNTEAFF.